This TCR beta chain was identified during a study of shared clonotypes between healthy human individuals. Assay: immunoSEQ multiplex PCR; the TCRdb copy retains only in-frame clones and omits some. The data hold over 400,000 clones, with around 73% observed a single time. The CDR3 runs to 15 residues. Germline V gene sequence: CDR1 SGHNT, CDR2 YYREEE (reference sequence). The V gene lost 1 base and the J gene lost 2 bases, with 12 bases spanning the gap. This receptor was identified in a woman in her forties in good health. Some clones in this sample may be carry-over from other donors' samples. The source material was PBMCs. The V and J genes are TRBV5-4 and TRBJ2-5; D is perhaps TRBD2 (6 bases). For the CDR3, the DNA is TGTGCCAGCAGCTTGAACCCCAGCGGGCAAGAGACCCAGTACTTC. Translation: CASSLNPSGQETQYF.